The 23 T cell receptor beta chains below all came from one sample that was sequenced in a study of shared clonotypes between healthy human individuals. Assay used: immunoSEQ multiplex PCR; TCRdb lists only in-frame clones, some missing. The sample yields some 2,400,000 clones, approximately 94% seen once. Sequenced: naive CD4+ T cells sorted from blood. The subset denotes: CD45RA+ positively selected. The origin of the receptors is a man aged 18 to 29 in good health.

Worth noting for this clone: Its ends do not fully match the called genes, so a read error is possible. J is TRBJ2-5 and V is TRBV30; perhaps TRBD1 as D (6 bases). This CDR3 has 11 residues. Germline values: CDR1 GTSNPN, CDR2 SVGIG (reference sequence). CDR3 amino acids: CAWSVVGQMDF. CDR3 DNA: TGTGCCTGGAGTGTGGTAGGACAGATGGACTTC.

The chain uses TRBV6-6 and TRBJ1-3; tentatively, D is TRBD1 (5 bases). The germline V gene has CDR1 MNHNY and CDR2 SVGAGI (reference sequence). V dropped 6 bases and J dropped 0 bases, with 9 bases sitting between them. CDR3 length: 14 residues. CDR3 sequence reads: CASRGGLSGNTIYF. The CDR3 bases are TGTGCCAGCAGGGGGGGTCTCTCTGGAAACACCATATATTTT.

The rearrangement joins TRBV6-1 to TRBJ1-5, with D hard to call. The CDR3 is 12 amino acids. Germline V gives CDR1 MNHNS, CDR2 SASEGT. The ends were cut back, 1 base at V and 12 bases at J, with 10 bases in the middle. CDR3 region: CASSEGHSLQHF. The CDR3, as DNA: TGTGCCAGCAGTGAAGGCCATTCTCTCCAGCATTTT.

The chain uses TRBV2 and TRBJ2-7; either TRBD1 or TRBD2 may fit D (5 bases each). The CDR3 runs 16 residues. CDR1 is SNHLY, CDR2 FYNNEI, per germline. Trimming removed 2 bases at V and 3 bases at J, with 17 bases between. CDR3 region: CASSEIGVGGFYEQYF. For the CDR3, the DNA is TGTGCCAGCAGTGAAATCGGGGTTGGGGGATTCTACGAGCAGTACTTC.

This clone was seen a single time. Other nucleotide sequences in the sample specify the same CDR3. The chain has TRBV18 and TRBJ2-3; D may be TRBD1 (6 bases). The CDR3 sequence is 14 residues long. Germline lookup yields CDR1 KGHSH and CDR2 LQKENI. V gave up 1 base and J gave up 3 bases, with 8 bases separating them. CDR3 sequence (DNA): TGTGCCAGCTCACCACAAACAGGGACAGATACGCAGTATTTT. Encoded protein: CASSPQTGTDTQYF. The complete variable domain, with remaining parts taken from reference TRBV18 and TRBJ2-3, reads NAGVMQNPRHLVRRRGQEARLRCSPMKGHSHVYWYRQLPEEGLKFMVYLQKENIIDESGMPKERFSAEFPKEGPSILRIQQVVRGDSAAYFCASSPQTGTDTQYFGPGTRLTVL.

The chain has TRBV19 and TRBJ1-1, with 10 bases identical to TRBD1. Germline assignment: CDR1 LNHDA and CDR2 SQIVND (reference sequence). The CDR3 runs 14 residues. J gave up 5 bases and V 5 bases, and 5 bases lay outside the gene matches. Here the CDR3 reads CASSRDRGGTEAFF. In DNA form, the CDR3 reads TGTGCCAGTAGTCGGGACAGGGGAGGGACTGAAGCTTTCTTT.

The chain carries TRBV10-3 and TRBJ2-1; TRBD2 agrees at 12 bases. V was clipped by 6 bases and J by 4 bases; unmatched bases: 10. Germline assignment: CDR1 ENHRY and CDR2 SYGVKD. This CDR3 is 17 amino acids long. The CDR3: CAIRDPSGGARYNEQFF. In nucleotides, the CDR3 is TGTGCCATCAGAGACCCTAGCGGGGGGGCTCGGTACAATGAGCAGTTCTTC.

The chain has TRBV18 and TRBJ2-2; TRBD1 matches 8 bases. The CDR3 runs 15 residues. Germline V CDR1 and CDR2: KGHSH, LQKENI. V was pared by 2 bases and J by 5 bases, with 4 bases of the junction left unmatched. The CDR3 loop reads CASSPDRGKTGELFF. For the CDR3, the DNA is TGTGCCAGCTCACCAGACAGGGGAAAAACCGGGGAGCTGTTTTTT.

The chain joins TRBV28 to TRBJ2-7; D might be TRBD1 (6 bases). This CDR3 spans 16 amino acids. CDR1 is MDHEN and CDR2 is SYDVKM in the germline V gene. Trimming took 6 bases from V and 5 from J, leaving 23 bases between them. This chain's CDR3 is CASRSGTSLNSDEQYF. CDR3 DNA: TGTGCCAGCAGAAGTGGGACATCACTAAATAGCGACGAGCAGTACTTC. Combining the CDR3 with reference TRBV28 and TRBJ2-7 gives the whole variable domain DVKVTQSSRYLVKRTGEKVFLECVQDMDHENMFWYRQDPGLGLRLIYFSYDVKMKEKGDIPEGYSVSREKKERFSLILESASTNQTSMYLCASRSGTSLNSDEQYFGPGTRLTVT.

V is TRBV6-1 and J is TRBJ2-1, with D perhaps TRBD2 (7 bases). Germline V gene sequence: CDR1 MNHNS, CDR2 SASEGT. This CDR3 comprises 14 residues. V was shortened by 8 bases and J by 5 bases, with 16 bases between the two germline ends. This CDR3 reads CASGRGAVNNEQFF. The CDR3 DNA sequence: TGTGCCAGCGGCCGGGGGGCCGTAAACAATGAGCAGTTCTTC.

The rearrangement uses TRBV30 and TRBJ1-2; D might be TRBD1 (6 bases). Trimming left V 4 bases short and J 7 bases short, with 16 bases between. This CDR3 comprises 13 residues. CDR1 and CDR2 (germline): GTSNPN, SVGIG (reference sequence). CDR3 amino acids: CAWKGPRGCGYTF. The DNA for the CDR3 is TGTGCCTGGAAAGGTCCCAGGGGATGTGGCTACACCTTC.

The chain recombines TRBV28 with TRBJ2-5, with D possibly being TRBD1 or TRBD2 (5 bases each). Germline assignment: CDR1 MDHEN and CDR2 SYDVKM. Trimming took off 5 bases at V and 1 base at J, with 17 bases between the two ends. The CDR3 sequence is 16 residues long. CDR3 DNA sequence: TGTGCCAGCAGTCAACCCCCATGGGGGACCCAAGAGACCCAGTACTTC. Encoded protein: CASSQPPWGTQETQYF.

This clone was picked up one time. CDR3: CAWSVFTALTEAFF. Here the CDR3 DNA reads TGTGCCTGGAGTGTATTTACAGCCCTCACTGAAGCTTTCTTT. The chain is built from TRBV30 and TRBJ1-1, with no clear D. This CDR3 is built from 14 residues. The V gene's germline CDR1 is GTSNPN and CDR2 SVGIG (reference sequence). Trimming stripped 0 bases from V and 4 bases from J, with 12 bases between.

Of note for this clone: This same CDR3 is encoded by further DNA sequences in the sample. The chain recombines TRBV20-1 with TRBJ2-5; D not resolved. In germline, CDR1 is DFQATT, CDR2 SNEGSKA (reference sequence). The V and J ends lost 6 bases and 0 bases respectively, with 2 bases between them. CDR3 size: 10 residues. CDR3 DNA sequence: TGCAGTGCCGACCAAGAGACCCAGTACTTC. The encoded protein is CSADQETQYF.

The chain recombines TRBV25-1 with TRBJ1-6; TRBD1 matches at 7 bases. The CDR3 totals 15 residues. The ends lost 4 bases at V and 3 bases at J; junction bases unmatched: 3. The germline V gene encodes CDR1 MGHDK and CDR2 SYGVNS. The CDR3 region has the DNA TGTGCCAGCAGTGCCGGACAGGTCTATAATTCACCCCTCCACTTT. It codes for CASSAGQVYNSPLHF.

This chain connects TRBV4-1 to TRBJ2-5; possibly TRBD2 for D (5 bases). Germline CDR1 is MGHRA and CDR2 is YSYEKL. The V end lost 0 bases, the J end lost 5 bases, and 13 bases lay between the germline ends. The CDR3 consists of 15 residues. As DNA, the CDR3 is TGCGCCAGCAGCCAAGATGGGCACCCGGGGGAGACCCAGTACTTC. This gives the protein CASSQDGHPGETQYF.

V gene TRBV9 combines with J gene TRBJ2-6, with TRBD1 matching over 8 bases. CDR1 is SGDLS, CDR2 YYNGEE, per germline. Losses at the gene ends were 0 bases for V and 4 bases for J; bases not matched to a gene: 9. CDR3 length: 18 residues. CDR3 sequence: CASSVEAGGGSGANVLTF. Written as DNA, the CDR3 is TGTGCCAGCAGCGTAGAGGCAGGGGGCGGGTCCGGGGCCAACGTCCTGACTTTC.

The table lists this clone with a few counts. Within the sample, other DNA sequences also encode this same CDR3. The rearrangement links TRBV2 to TRBJ1-5; no reliable D call. The V end lost 5 bases, the J end lost 2 bases, and 7 bases lay between the germline ends. This CDR3 is 13 amino acids long. Germline V gene data show CDR1 as SNHLY and CDR2 as FYNNEI. The CDR3 protein is CASSSTGNQPQHF. The CDR3 nucleotides are TGTGCCAGCAGTTCAACAGGCAATCAGCCCCAGCATTTT. The whole variable domain, filled in from reference TRBV2 and TRBJ1-5, reads EPEVTQTPSHQVTQMGQEVILRCVPISNHLYFYWYRQILGQKVEFLVSFYNNEISEKSEIFDDQFSVERPDGSNFTLKIRSTKLEDSAMYFCASSSTGNQPQHFGDGTRLSIL.

The J gene is TRBJ2-7, the V gene TRBV30; weak D call: TRBD1 (7 bases). This CDR3 spans 14 amino acids. The germline V and J ends were trimmed by 0 bases and 4 bases, with 13 bases remaining between them. Germline assignment: CDR1 GTSNPN and CDR2 SVGIG (reference sequence). DNA for the CDR3: TGTGCCTGGAGTGTCGGATCAGGGGGGTACGAGCAGTACTTC. Protein: CAWSVGSGGYEQYF.

The chain links TRBV30 to TRBJ2-1, with 7 bases fitting TRBD2. Germline V lookup: CDR1 GTSNPN, CDR2 SVGIG (reference sequence). This CDR3 contains 15 residues. J was trimmed by 0 bases and V by 0 bases; bases with no gene match: 2. CDR3 in DNA: TGTGCCTGGAGTGTACAGCGGGGCTCCTACAATGAGCAGTTCTTC. Its translation: CAWSVQRGSYNEQFF.

The V call is TRBV6-1, the J call TRBJ2-5, with D perhaps TRBD1 (6 bases). The CDR3 spans 17 residues. V was pared by 3 bases and J by 3 bases, with 20 bases between. CDR1 is MNHNS, CDR2 SASEGT, per germline. This CDR3 reads CASSDLGQGRLKETQYF. The CDR3 coding sequence is TGTGCCAGCAGTGATCTCGGGCAGGGGCGACTCAAAGAGACCCAGTACTTC.

This clone was observed a handful of times. The chain carries TRBV13 and TRBJ1-1, with D unresolved. Trimming shortened V by 1 base and J by 4 bases, and 16 bases separated the two germline ends. The CDR3 is 16 residues long. Per germline, CDR1 PRHDT and CDR2 FYEKMQ (reference sequence). DNA for the CDR3: TGTGCCAGCAGCTTAGCTTTCGGCAAATTGGGCACTGAAGCTTTCTTT. This sequence encodes CASSLAFGKLGTEAFF.

The V call is TRBV30, the J call TRBJ1-1; D is ambiguous. V lost 3 bases, J lost 3 bases, and 8 bases lay in between. The CDR3 is 12 residues long. Germline V lookup: CDR1 GTSNPN, CDR2 SVGIG (reference sequence). The CDR3 nucleotides read TGTGCCTGGAGCCTCATAGACACTGAAGCTTTCTTT. This gives the protein CAWSLIDTEAFF.